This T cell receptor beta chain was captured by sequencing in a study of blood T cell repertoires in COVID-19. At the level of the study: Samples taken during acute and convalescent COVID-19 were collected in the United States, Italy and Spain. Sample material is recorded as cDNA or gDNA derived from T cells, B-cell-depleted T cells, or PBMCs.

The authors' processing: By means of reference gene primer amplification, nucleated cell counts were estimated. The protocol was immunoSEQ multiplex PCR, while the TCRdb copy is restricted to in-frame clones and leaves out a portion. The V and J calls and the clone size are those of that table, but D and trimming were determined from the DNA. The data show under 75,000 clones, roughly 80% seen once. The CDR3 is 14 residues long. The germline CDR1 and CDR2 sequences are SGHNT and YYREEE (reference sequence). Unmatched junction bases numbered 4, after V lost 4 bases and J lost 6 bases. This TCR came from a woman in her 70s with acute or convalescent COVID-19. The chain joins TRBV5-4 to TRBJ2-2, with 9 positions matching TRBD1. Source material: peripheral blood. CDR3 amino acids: CASSLGQGPGELFF. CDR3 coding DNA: TGTGCCAGCAGCCTGGGACAGGGCCCCGGGGAGCTGTTTTTT. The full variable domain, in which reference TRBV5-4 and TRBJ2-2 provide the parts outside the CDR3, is ETGVTQSPTHLIKTRGQQVTLRCSSQSGHNTVSWYQQALGQGPQFIFQYYREEENGRGNFPPRFSGLQFPNYSSELNVNALELDDSALYLCASSLGQGPGELFFGEGSRLTVL.